Below, 17 T cell receptor beta chains from the same sample are listed, as sequenced in a study of shared clonotypes between healthy human individuals. Here immunoSEQ multiplex PCR was the method, and the copy in TCRdb shows in-frame clones only, minus some. The table records 2 million to 2.5 million clones, roughly 95% of them present only once. Sequenced: naive CD4+ T cells sorted from blood. The subset: CD45RA+ positively selected. Source of these receptors: a man aged 18 to 29 in good health.

The chain employs TRBV5-1 and TRBJ2-2; maybe TRBD2 (6 bases). Germline V lookup: CDR1 SGHRS, CDR2 YFSETQ. Trimming left V 5 bases short and J 1 base short, with 12 bases between. The CDR3 covers 15 residues. CDR3 region: CASRGSGLNTGELFF. CDR3 nucleotide sequence: TGCGCCAGCAGGGGGAGCGGGCTGAACACCGGGGAGCTGTTTTTT.

Concerning this clone: Other DNA sequences in the same sample also yield this CDR3. This chain connects TRBV7-9 to TRBJ1-5; D may be TRBD1 (6 bases). Looked up from germline, CDR1 is SEHNR and CDR2 is FQNEAQ (reference sequence). There are 14 residues in the CDR3. Trimming took 1 base from V and 2 from J, leaving 6 bases between them. Here the CDR3 DNA reads TGTGCCAGCAGCTTAGGACAGGGCAATCAGCCCCAGCATTTT. It encodes CASSLGQGNQPQHF.

The V and J genes are TRBV7-9 and TRBJ2-5; D unclear. V lost 1 base and J lost 0, with 9 bases in between. The germline gives CDR1 SEHNR, CDR2 FQNEAQ (reference sequence). This CDR3 spans 15 amino acids. The CDR3, as DNA: TGTGCCAGCAGCTTAGGTTACGCGAACCAAGAGACCCAGTACTTC. Translating gives CASSLGYANQETQYF. Filled out from reference TRBV7-9 and TRBJ2-5, the complete variable domain reads DTGVSQNPRHKITKRGQNVTFRCDPISEHNRLYWYRQTLGQGPEFLTYFQNEAQLEKSRLLSDRFSAERPKGSFSTLEIQRTEQGDSAMYLCASSLGYANQETQYFGPGTRLLVL.

The V and J genes are TRBV2 and TRBJ2-5; D not resolved. CDR1 SNHLY and CDR2 FYNNEI come from the germline V gene. This CDR3 is built from 13 residues. V lost 3 bases, J lost 1 base, and 6 bases lay in between. CDR3 nucleotides: TGTGCCAGCAGTGAGGACCGCCAAGAGACCCAGTACTTC. Protein sequence: CASSEDRQETQYF.

The chain joins TRBV2 to TRBJ2-7; D might be TRBD1 or TRBD2, each matching 5 bases. From germline, CDR1 is SNHLY and CDR2 FYNNEI. This CDR3 is 13 amino acids long. V dropped 8 bases and J dropped 1 base, with 12 bases sitting between them. The CDR3, as DNA: TGTGCCAGCCACGGGACCCTATCCTACGAGCAGTACTTC. Encoded protein: CASHGTLSYEQYF.

Notes on this clone: Other nucleotide sequences from this sample produce the same CDR3. This chain joins TRBV6-1 and TRBJ1-1; TRBD1 is a possible D gene (6 bases). Germline-derived CDR1 and CDR2 are MNHNS and SASEGT. The germline V and J ends were trimmed by 4 bases and 0 bases, with 21 bases remaining between them. CDR3 length: 18 amino acids. CDR3 DNA sequence: TGTGCCAGCAGTGGTGGTGTCGGGGGCCAAACCATGAACACTGAAGCTTTCTTT. Translated: CASSGGVGGQTMNTEAFF.

This chain connects TRBV5-1 to TRBJ1-6; no clear D gene. CDR1 and CDR2 (germline): SGHRS, YFSETQ. Between the trimmed V and J ends, which lost 0 bases and 4 bases, there was a span of 8 bases. The CDR3 sequence is 15 residues long. CDR3 coding DNA: TGCGCCAGCAGCTTGGATTCCGCTTATAATTCACCCCTCCACTTT. It translates to CASSLDSAYNSPLHF.

The chain carries TRBV30 and TRBJ2-3, with D uncertain. V lost 5 bases and J lost 7, with 7 bases in between. CDR1 is GTSNPN, CDR2 SVGIG, per germline (reference sequence). The CDR3 is 10 amino acids. The DNA of the CDR3 is TGTGCCTGGGGGTCGAATACGCAGTATTTT. As protein: CAWGSNTQYF.

For this clone: The sample has other DNA sequences that encode this CDR3 too. The CDR3 protein is CASSAQGGETQYF. As DNA, the CDR3 is TGTGCCAGCAGCGCCCAGGGGGGAGAGACCCAGTACTTC. The rearrangement links TRBV9 to TRBJ2-5; maybe TRBD1 (7 bases). Germline assignment: CDR1 SGDLS and CDR2 YYNGEE. The CDR3 length is 13 residues. Trimming stripped 3 bases from V and 4 bases from J, with 10 bases between.

The chain's CDR3 is CASSLGQGFVEQYF. CDR3 in DNA: TGCGCCAGCAGCCTGGGACAGGGTTTTGTCGAGCAGTACTTC. This chain connects TRBV5-1 to TRBJ2-7; 9 nucleotides line up with TRBD1. Trimming took 4 bases from V and 6 from J; bases not matched to a gene: 8. Germline values: CDR1 SGHRS, CDR2 YFSETQ. This CDR3 is 14 amino acids long.

V is TRBV5-6 and J is TRBJ2-3; TRBD2 is a possible D gene (5 bases). Between the trimmed V and J ends, which lost 5 bases and 7 bases, there was a span of 11 bases. The CDR3 extends over 12 amino acids. Germline CDR1 and CDR2: SGHDT and YYEEEE. CDR3 amino acids: CASRKLGNTQYF. The CDR3 DNA follows: TGTGCCAGCAGAAAGCTCGGGAATACGCAGTATTTT.

The chain recombines TRBV2 with TRBJ1-5; D is unclear. Trimming cost V 1 base and J 2 bases, with 12 bases left between them. The CDR3 covers 16 residues. Germline V gene data show CDR1 as SNHLY and CDR2 as FYNNEI. CDR3 in amino acids: CASSEGLSSGNQPQHF. In DNA form, the CDR3 reads TGTGCCAGCAGTGAAGGTCTCAGTTCGGGCAATCAGCCCCAGCATTTT.

This clone was counted once. This sample includes further DNA sequences coding for the same CDR3. The rearrangement uses TRBV28 and TRBJ1-1, with D unclear. CDR1 and CDR2 from the germline V gene are MDHEN and SYDVKM. Trimming shortened V by 6 bases and J by 2 bases, and 4 bases separated the two germline ends. CDR3 length: 11 amino acids. In nucleotides, the CDR3 is TGTGCCAGCAGGCTAAACACTGAAGCTTTCTTT. Translating it yields CASRLNTEAFF.

The rearrangement uses TRBV15 and TRBJ2-1, with D perhaps TRBD1 (5 bases). V dropped 4 bases and J dropped 0 bases, with 13 bases sitting between them. Germline values: CDR1 LNHNV, CDR2 YYDKDF (reference sequence). The CDR3 loop spans 16 amino acids. CDR3 sequence: CATSTRDSSSYNEQFF. The CDR3 region has the DNA TGTGCCACCAGCACCAGGGATTCCAGCTCCTACAATGAGCAGTTCTTC.

The chain links TRBV7-9 to TRBJ1-6; 11 bases are a match to TRBD1. J was trimmed by 7 bases and V by 2 bases; bases with no gene match: 7. This CDR3 region has 17 residues. Germline V gene lookup returns CDR1 SEHNR and CDR2 FQNEAQ (reference sequence). CDR3 in DNA: TGTGCCAGCAGCTTATCCGGGACAGGGGGGATGAATTCACCCCTCCACTTT. Translation gives CASSLSGTGGMNSPLHF.

This clone was seen just once. The chain recombines TRBV5-1 with TRBJ2-1; 7 positions agree with TRBD1. V dropped 7 bases and J dropped 2; count of bases not matched to a gene: 12. CDR1 is SGHRS, CDR2 YFSETQ, per germline. CDR3 length: 16 amino acids. In DNA, the CDR3 is TGCGCCAGCCGATTCCCCACGGGACAGACCTACAATGAGCAGTTCTTC. Its translation: CASRFPTGQTYNEQFF.

V usage is TRBV7-8 and J usage is TRBJ2-3; 11 bases fit TRBD2. V lost 5 bases and J lost 3; bases outside the gene matches: 13. The CDR3 runs 18 residues. CDR1 is SGHVS and CDR2 is FQNEAQ in the germline V gene. CDR3 sequence (DNA): TGTGCCAGCAGCCTGAGATACAAGACTAGCGGGACGACAGATACGCAGTATTTT. This translates into CASSLRYKTSGTTDTQYF.